These 13 T cell receptor beta chains came from one sample sequenced in a study of blood T cell repertoires in COVID-19. The method was immunoSEQ multiplex PCR; TCRdb's version includes in-frame clones alone and lacks a portion of them. The data show 250,000 or so clones, roughly 84% seen once. The sequencing sample was made of peripheral blood. These receptors all come from a woman between 40 and 50 years old who had recovered from COVID-19.

This clone was found once. J is TRBJ2-5 and V is TRBV28; 9 bases align to TRBD1. There are 14 residues in the CDR3. Germline loops: CDR1 MDHEN, CDR2 SYDVKM. V was clipped by 5 bases and J by 4 bases; unmatched bases: 5. The CDR3 is CASSTGQGRETQYF. The CDR3 bases are TGTGCCAGCAGTACGGGACAGGGCAGAGAGACCCAGTACTTC.

V gene TRBV29-1 combines with J gene TRBJ2-2, with D maybe TRBD1 (5 bases). The CDR3 is made up of 16 amino acids. Trimming took off 4 bases at V and 3 bases at J, with 18 bases between the two ends. Germline V CDR1 and CDR2: SQVTM, ANQGSEA. The CDR3 spells CSVGLRTNSYTGELFF. In DNA form, the CDR3 reads TGCAGCGTTGGGTTGAGGACAAACAGTTACACCGGGGAGCTGTTTTTT.

This chain links TRBV19 with TRBJ1-5, with D possibly matching TRBD1 (6 bases). The CDR3 length is 17 residues. V gave up 1 base and J gave up 3 bases, with 16 bases separating them. Germline V gives CDR1 LNHDA, CDR2 SQIVND (reference sequence). CDR3 region: CASSIGAGAAINQPQHF. CDR3 nucleotide sequence: TGTGCCAGTAGTATAGGGGCGGGGGCGGCTATCAATCAGCCCCAGCATTTT.

This clone was observed a few times. The chain couples TRBV7-9 to TRBJ2-1, with D possibly being TRBD1 (5 bases). CDR1 is SEHNR and CDR2 is FQNEAQ in the germline V gene (reference sequence). This CDR3 is 12 amino acids long. V was shortened by 3 bases and J by 8 bases, with 8 bases between the two germline ends. The CDR3 reads CASSLQGHEQFF. CDR3 DNA sequence: TGTGCCAGCAGCTTGCAGGGCCATGAGCAGTTCTTC.

V is TRBV5-1 and J is TRBJ1-4; TRBD1 matches 8 bases. The junction had 14 bases not matched to a gene; V was cut back by 5 bases and J by 8 bases. CDR1 SGHRS and CDR2 YFSETQ come from the germline V gene. This CDR3 is built from 16 residues. CDR3 coding DNA: TGCGCCAGCAGTCAACGAGGGGGCAGGGGGCGAGAAAAACTGTTTTTT. Its translation is CASSQRGGRGREKLFF.

The rearrangement links TRBV7-9 to TRBJ2-5, with no clear D. Germline CDR1 is SEHNR and CDR2 is FQNEAQ (reference sequence). V dropped 3 bases and J dropped 2 bases, with 10 bases sitting between them. The CDR3 loop spans 14 amino acids. CDR3: CASSLFSEQETQYF. The CDR3 DNA follows: TGTGCCAGCAGCTTGTTCAGCGAACAAGAGACCCAGTACTTC.

J is TRBJ1-5 and V is TRBV2; 7 bases match TRBD1. Losses at the gene ends were 5 bases for V and 3 bases for J; bases not matched to a gene: 7. This CDR3 contains 15 residues. Germline values: CDR1 SNHLY, CDR2 FYNNEI. In nucleotides, the CDR3 is TGTGCCAGCAGTAGCCGACAGGGCAACAATCAGCCCCAGCATTTT. This translates into CASSSRQGNNQPQHF.

The rearrangement uses TRBV28 and TRBJ1-4; 8 bases are shared with TRBD1. The CDR3 loop spans 15 amino acids. CDR1 and CDR2 (germline): MDHEN, SYDVKM. Trimming took 4 bases from V and 7 from J; bases not matched to a gene: 8. The CDR3 region has the DNA TGTGCCAGCAGTTCCCACAGGGGGAGGAGTGAAAAACTGTTTTTT. This sequence encodes CASSSHRGRSEKLFF.

The chain carries TRBV6-5 and TRBJ1-2; possibly TRBD1 for D (6 bases). V gave up 6 bases and J gave up 6 bases, with 14 bases separating them. The germline CDR1 and CDR2 sequences are MNHEY and SVGAGI. The CDR3 loop spans 13 amino acids. The DNA of the CDR3 is TGTGCCAGCAGCGTACAGGGAGAAGATGGCTACACCTTC. Translated, it gives CASSVQGEDGYTF.

This chain uses TRBV7-9 with TRBJ2-7; 7 bases match TRBD1. Germline V gene lookup returns CDR1 SEHNR and CDR2 FQNEAQ (reference sequence). V was clipped by 10 bases and J by 2 bases; unmatched bases: 14. There are 15 residues in the CDR3. This chain's CDR3 is CAIQPLKQGTYEQYF. CDR3 nucleotide sequence: TGTGCCATCCAACCTTTAAAACAGGGGACCTACGAGCAGTACTTC. Based on the CDR3 plus reference TRBV7-9 and TRBJ2-7, the full variable domain is DTGVSQNPRHKITKRGQNVTFRCDPISEHNRLYWYRQTLGQGPEFLTYFQNEAQLEKSRLLSDRFSAERPKGSFSTLEIQRTEQGDSAMYLCAIQPLKQGTYEQYFGPGTRLTVT.

The chain combines TRBV6-2 or TRBV6-3 with TRBJ1-1, with a possible D match to TRBD1 (6 bases). The length of the CDR3 is 14 residues. In germline, CDR1 is MNHEY, CDR2 SVGEGT. The germline V and J ends were trimmed by 4 bases and 1 base, with 10 bases remaining between them. The CDR3 region is CASSSPGQNTEAFF. CDR3 bases: TGTGCCAGCAGTTCCCCGGGACAGAACACTGAAGCTTTCTTT.

The rearrangement joins TRBV5-1 to TRBJ2-7, with 8 bases fitting TRBD2. V shed 6 bases and J 0 bases; nucleotides not matched to a gene: 5. The CDR3 spans 14 residues. Germline assignment: CDR1 SGHRS and CDR2 YFSETQ. As DNA, the CDR3 is TGCGCCAGCAAGCCGGGACTAGTCTCCTACGAGCAGTACTTC. The encoded protein is CASKPGLVSYEQYF.

There are a few counts of this clone. In nucleotides, the CDR3 is TGTGCCAGCACGGGCGCCACGGGACAGGCAAAATACGAGCAGTACTTC. As protein: CASTGATGQAKYEQYF. V is TRBV3-1 (or the pseudogene TRBV3-2) and J is TRBJ2-7; 8 bases are shared with TRBD1. J gave up 4 bases and V 7 bases, and 15 bases lay outside the gene matches. Germline-derived CDR1 and CDR2 are LGHDT and YNNKEL (reference sequence). The CDR3 is 16 residues long.